This TCR beta chain was retrieved from a study of identical twins (dated by TCRdb to the mid-2010s). Regarding the study in general: To test whether fetal clonotypes persist, the study used deep sequencing on TCR alpha and beta repertoires from monozygotic twins, unrelated adults of various ages, and cord blood. To rule out contamination, replicate twin experiments were performed at different times with different library preparation protocols.

Concerning this clonotype itself: What this receptor recognizes is not known. Base qualities are not provided; no much larger clone lies one nucleotide away.

V is clipped by 0 bases and J by 1 base, and the sequence between their germline boundaries is 10 bases long. CDR1 and CDR2 are drawn from the germline V gene: LGHNA, YNFKEQ. The CDR3 contains 16 residues, cysteine and phenylalanine counted. CDR3 DNA is the only sequence kept; it has 48 bases, read in frame from the first base. Here is what the overall study found, with its caveats: Because the same donors could not be followed over many years, the conclusions relied on cross-sectional statistical analysis. Abundant cord blood beta clonotypes had fewer insertions, young adult naive repertoires showed a similar but weaker trend, and memory repertoires showed no such trend. A weaker excess of twin sharing was found in beta out-of-frame sequences because the signal-to-noise ratio was lowered by fewer shared sequences. Invariant T cells such as MAIT and iNKT could partly confound zero-insertion analyses, although diverse VJ usage argued against such confounding for most clonotypes. In monozygotic twins, out-of-frame TCR alpha sharing was systematically underestimated by recombination models, although the models agreed with sharing between unrelated individuals. Out-of-frame TCR alpha sequences shared between twins showed an excess of low generation-probability sequences compared with coincidental sharing between unrelated individuals.

Every donor was a healthy Caucasian. The twin cohort comprised three pairs of female monozygotic twins, all aged roughly 18 to 30 years. Positive isolation kits from Invitrogen were used to isolate CD4+ and CD8+ T cell populations. Libraries were constructed by 5' RACE. The sequencing machine was an Illumina HiSeq 2000. A universal primer binding site was added through template switching, and the final cDNA carried a unique molecular identifier so that TCR cDNA molecules could be counted accurately. Specific primers in the conserved constant-segment region were used to synthesize first-strand cDNA for TCR alpha and beta chains. To control for contamination, every cDNA library carried two barcodes: a SMART-Mk sample barcode plus Illumina barcodes. TruSeq adapter sequences along with Illumina sample barcodes were introduced in two successive PCR steps. The TCR alpha and beta cDNA libraries were sequenced on the Illumina HiSeq platform using custom primers. The authors' analysis ran thus. Unique molecular identifiers were extracted from raw reads with MiGEC, and CDR3 positions were determined with MiXCR. Recombination models were inferred per individual with the repgenHMM and IGoR tools using an EM algorithm. The tcR package in R was used for shared clonotype analysis, with sharing normalized by the product of cloneset sizes. To study raw recombination without the effects of thymic and clonal selection, out-of-frame nonproductive sequences were analyzed. TCRdb reprocessing: public reads trimmed at Q25 with fastp, clones called with MiXCR, in-frame beta chains kept. Merged by CDR3 protein, the rows form single entries marked with the most common genes and DNA. In this record, the V and J calls reflect TCRdb's handling and not the investigators' own analysis. The sample table records around 490,000 distinct CDR3 sequences; about 22% of these occur just once. Together, the top ten hold more than 0.4% of the sample.

The data also belong to a second study, concerning yellow fever vaccine responses in identical twins. Per the second study: The T cell response to vaccination in identical twins was reported by the authors to appear partly convergent and partly personalized. Focusing on identical twins, the study followed the T cell clones that responded to the vaccine, and did so with precision.

This TCR was recovered from a woman aged 18 to 35 in good health. The chain employs TRBV4-2 and TRBJ1-3; the D gene is perhaps TRBD1, from 6 matching bases. Sequences were obtained from CD4+ T cells sorted from blood. The bases are TGTGCCAGCAGCCAAGATCAGGGGCTTTCTGGAAACACCATATATTTT. Translated, this gives CASSQDQGLSGNTIYF.